Shown below are 2 T cell receptor beta chains from a single sample sequenced in a study of cytomegalovirus exposure and HLA in healthy donors. The primer mix had 60 Vbeta and 13 Jbeta primers. The protocol was immunoSEQ multiplex PCR, while the TCRdb copy is restricted to in-frame clones and leaves out a portion. The table includes fewer than 200,000 clones, less than 90% detected once. The source material was PBMCs. These TCRs come from a man aged 25-45 years in good health and CMV-seronegative.

This clone was seen at least ten times. The CDR3 region has the DNA TGTGCCTGGAGTGACAACAATCAGCCCCAGCATTTT. Translation: CAWSDNNQPQHF. The chain uses TRBV30 and TRBJ1-5; D unclear. Trimming stripped 1 base from V and 3 bases from J, with 4 bases between. CDR3 size: 12 residues. Germline lookup yields CDR1 GTSNPN and CDR2 SVGIG (reference sequence).

In the case of this clone: Other DNA variants within this sample encode the same CDR3. This rearrangement joins TRBV5-6 to TRBJ2-7, with D possibly matching TRBD1 (6 bases). CDR1 and CDR2 (germline): SGHDT, YYEEEE. The CDR3 is made up of 12 amino acids. Between the trimmed V and J ends, which lost 0 bases and 6 bases, there was a span of 7 bases. CDR3 in amino acids: CASSLVGGEQYF. As DNA, the CDR3 is TGTGCCAGCAGCTTGGTAGGGGGCGAGCAGTACTTC. The variable domain in full, with the rest retrieved from reference TRBV5-6 and TRBJ2-7, is DAGVTQSPTHLIKTRGQQVTLRCSPKSGHDTVSWYQQALGQGPQFIFQYYEEEERQRGNFPDRFSGHQFPNYSSELNVNALLLGDSALYLCASSLVGGEQYFGPGTRLTVT.